This is a list of T cell receptor beta chains from one sample in a study of blood T cell repertoires in COVID-19. Profiling relied on immunoSEQ multiplex PCR, and the TCRdb table lists in-frame clones only, not all of them. The data show roughly 74,000 clones, more than 70% seen once. Source material: peripheral blood. Receptor source: a man aged 65 to 85 with active or convalescent COVID-19. Both conserved end residues are part of each CDR3. A D gene is named only where the DNA matches it firmly.

TRBJ2-7 | TRBD1 | TRBV29-1 | CSVGGTGSLEQYF
TRBJ2-1 | TRBD2 | TRBV28 | CASSPIAGGRNEQFF
TRBJ2-7 | TRBD2 | TRBV18 | CASSSKAGDYEQYF
TRBJ1-5 | NA | TRBV27 | CASSFAAGDQPQHF
TRBJ2-2 | NA | TRBV5-5 | CASSLAGSDTGELFF
TRBJ1-2 | TRBD1 | TRBV19 | CASSMPGQGLGGYTF
TRBJ2-1 | NA | TRBV7-8 | CASSQGTYYNEQFF
TRBJ1-2 | NA | TRBV9 | CASSVGTNYGYTF
TRBJ1-5 | NA | TRBV30 | CAWSAAGTQGF
TRBJ2-1 | NA | TRBV7-6 | CASSRDFYNEQFF
TRBJ2-7 | NA | TRBV19 | CASSRQGYEQYF
TRBJ2-7 | TRBD2 | TRBV6-2/TRBV6-3 | CASSYPQGSGGYEQYF
TRBJ2-7 | NA | TRBV6-5 | CASRGGQSSYEQYF
TRBJ2-7 | NA | TRBV2 | CASSVARGGTYEQYF
TRBJ2-4 | TRBD1 | TRBV27 | CASSLGDRDAKNIQYF
TRBJ1-1 | NA | TRBV4-2 | CASSQDHRGMNTEAFF
TRBJ1-6 | NA | TRBV6-5 | CASSIPTGYNSPLHF